This T cell receptor beta chain was identified during a study of human T cells and chemical hapten exposure. This clonotype was observed a few times. Regarding time point: pre-sensitization, week 0. This sample's treatment: therapeutic diphenylcyclopropenone sensitization with weekly scalp DPC. Non-pregnant alopecia patients aged 18 to 70, suitable for DPC therapy. Trimming removed 6 bases at V and 3 bases at J, with 17 bases between. This CDR3 spans 15 amino acids. Germline V gene sequence: CDR1 SEHNR, CDR2 FQNEAQ (reference sequence). MiXCR, applied by TCRdb to the RACE reads, yields one record per CDR3 protein. The sample holds around 250,000 distinct CDR3 sequences, approximately 8.6% seen once.

V is TRBV7-9 and J is TRBJ2-5, with TRBD1 as a possible D gene (6 bases). The clonotype comes from a middle-aged woman with alopecia areata. Some clones in this sample may be carry-over from other donors' samples. This material consisted of whole blood, taken in connection with sensitization to the hapten diphenylcyclopropenone (DPC). In DNA form, the CDR3 reads TGTGCCAGCAGTACACCCTCAGGACAGAAAGAGACCCAGTACTTC. It yields the protein CASSTPSGQKETQYF.